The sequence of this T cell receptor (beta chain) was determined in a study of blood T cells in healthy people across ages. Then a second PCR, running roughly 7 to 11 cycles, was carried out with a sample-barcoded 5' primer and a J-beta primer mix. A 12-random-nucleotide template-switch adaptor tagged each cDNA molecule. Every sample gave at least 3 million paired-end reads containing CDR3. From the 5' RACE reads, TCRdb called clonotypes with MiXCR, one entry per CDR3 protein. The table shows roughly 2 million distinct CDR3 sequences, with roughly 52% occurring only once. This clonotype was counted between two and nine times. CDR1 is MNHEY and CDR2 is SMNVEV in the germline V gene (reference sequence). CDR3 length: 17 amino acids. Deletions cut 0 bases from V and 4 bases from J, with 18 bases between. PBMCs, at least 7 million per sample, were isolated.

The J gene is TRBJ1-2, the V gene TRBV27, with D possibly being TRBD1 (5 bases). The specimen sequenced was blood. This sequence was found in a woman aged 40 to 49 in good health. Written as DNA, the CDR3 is TGTGCCAGCAGTTTATCGACAACGGGGGGGTTTGGCTATGGCTACACCTTC. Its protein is CASSLSTTGGFGYGYTF.